The clone carrying this T cell receptor (beta chain) was found many times. Antigen: not known. From the reads, TCRdb called clonotypes with MiXCR, one entry per CDR3 protein. Seen here are 400,000 to 600,000 distinct CDR3 sequences, approximately 40% observed once, and the top ten hold about two fifths. This sample is drawn from a study of T cell repertoires in cytomegalovirus infection. In the study overall: Signatures in public TCR beta sequences pointed to both CMV infection and matching HLA type.

V lost 1 base and J lost 5; bases outside the gene matches: 2. There are 13 residues in the CDR3. Study-wide points: HLA-C-restricted CMV-specific TCR beta clonotypes prevailed in the ex vivo response. Cumulative public TCR beta family frequency identified carriers of CMV plus the relevant HLA.

The rearrangement links TRBV12-3 or TRBV12-4 to TRBJ2-7; TRBD2 matches 7 bases. Sequenced here: cultured PBMCs, sampled from culture after CMV antigen stimulation. The clonotype comes from a human donor in good health (CMV status not recorded). Some clones in this sample may be carry-over from other donors' samples. As DNA, the CDR3 is TGTGCCAGCAGTTTAGTAGCGGGCGACGAGCAGTACTTC. This translates into CASSLVAGDEQYF.